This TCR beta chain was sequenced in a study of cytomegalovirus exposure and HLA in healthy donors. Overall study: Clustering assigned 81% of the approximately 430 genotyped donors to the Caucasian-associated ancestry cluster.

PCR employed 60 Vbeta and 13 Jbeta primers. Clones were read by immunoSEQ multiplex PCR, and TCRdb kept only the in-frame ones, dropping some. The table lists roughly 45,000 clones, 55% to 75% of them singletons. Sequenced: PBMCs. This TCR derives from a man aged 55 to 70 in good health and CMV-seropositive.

For the CDR3, the DNA is TGTGCCAGCAGCTTGGGAGGGGCGGGCAATCAGCCCCAGCATTTT. Protein sequence: CASSLGGAGNQPQHF. The rearrangement uses TRBV7-6 and TRBJ1-5; D possibly corresponds to TRBD1 (5 bases). CDR3 length: 15 residues. The germline gives CDR1 SGHVS, CDR2 FNYEAQ. V lost 3 bases to trimming and J lost 2 bases, with 11 bases between them.